Reported below is one T cell receptor beta chain. What it recognizes is unknown. The data derive from a study of cytomegalovirus exposure and HLA in healthy donors. Broader study findings: Rates of TCR association differed by HLA locus in a later analysis, with DRB1 highest and HLA-C lowest. Sequences of the TCR beta chain were said to predict the HLA-A and HLA-B alleles of most subjects accurately.

The ends lost 6 bases at V and 6 bases at J; junction bases unmatched: 9. This CDR3 spans 15 amino acids. Germline V lookup: CDR1 SGHTA, CDR2 FQGNSA. All the people who gave samples were healthy bone marrow donors. Donors likely had unrecorded immune exposures despite being nominally healthy when sampled. Use of 60 Vbeta and 13 Jbeta primers characterized the PCR. The repertoire was sequenced with immunoSEQ multiplex PCR; TCRdb's copy has only in-frame clones and lacks some. The sample carries 95,000 to 150,000 clones, about 75% recorded once. V gene TRBV7-2 combines with J gene TRBJ2-7; 12 bases are a match to TRBD2. The TCR sequence derives from a man aged 55 to 70 in good health and CMV-seropositive. Material for sequencing was PBMCs. The CDR3 spells CASSLRLAGVGEQYF. The CDR3 DNA is TGTGCCAGCAGTTTACGACTAGCGGGAGTCGGCGAGCAGTACTTC.